This TCR beta chain was identified in a study of response to subunit inactivated influenza vaccine (dated by TCRdb to 2017 to 2018). As for the study more broadly: To follow how T cells responded to a trivalent subunit inactivated influenza vaccine, the researchers relied on deep quantitative profiling of the T cell receptor repertoire.

The trim is 5 bases for V and 0 bases for J, with a gap of 11 bases between the germline ends. The CDR3 starts with the cysteine, ends with the phenylalanine, and has 16 residues. Only the CDR3 DNA is retained, 48 bases long and in frame from the first base. In its sample, this clonotype was seen a few times. Its binding antigen is unknown. Base quality data are lacking; no much larger clone is found one base away. The protocol used for the library was RT-PCR. The sample was run on an Illumina HiSeq 2500. TCRdb trimmed public reads at Q25 via fastp, called clones via MiXCR and kept in-frame beta chains. All rows with the same CDR3 protein become a single entry with the most common DNA and genes. Here the sample has about 800,000 distinct CDR3 sequences; 21% occur a single time. About 10% of the sample is taken by the ten largest. Study-wide findings and limitations: The authors suggested that each seasonal influenza vaccination may recruit only a limited number of new T cells.

This receptor was taken from a man between 45 and 60 years old who received an inactivated influenza vaccine. Donor details come from another sample of the same person, matched by shared clones. The source material was PBMCs from blood, sampled 5 to 6 days after vaccination. Recombination connected TRBV12-3 or TRBV12-4 to TRBJ2-6, with TRBD1 tentatively as D gene (5 bases match). The DNA is TGTGCCAGCAGTCCCAGTGACAGCTCTGGGGCCAACGTCCTGACTTTC. Its translation reads: CASSPSDSSGANVLTF.